The clone carrying this TCR beta chain was observed many times. The CDR3 totals 14 residues. Looked up from germline, CDR1 is MNHNS and CDR2 is SASEGT. The germline V and J ends were trimmed by 5 bases and 7 bases, with 15 bases remaining between them. MiXCR was used by TCRdb to re-call the PCR reads. The sample contains some 22,000 clones, roughly 23% of which appear only once. These data are taken from a study of metastatic and nonmetastatic thyroid tumors. No patient had received any treatment before thyroid surgery. The TCR sequence derives from a female donor with papillary thyroid cancer or a benign thyroid nodule (not recorded which). Some clones in this sample may be carry-over from other donors' samples. The chain couples TRBV6-1 to TRBJ2-1, with D possibly TRBD2 on 5 matching bases. The sample taken for sequencing was tumor tissue. For the CDR3, the DNA is TGTGCCAGCAGTTTCCCGGGATGGGGAAATGAGCAGTTCTTC. This sequence encodes CASSFPGWGNEQFF.